The source of this TCR beta chain is a study of response to subunit inactivated influenza vaccine. Study-level points and caveats: Each seasonal influenza vaccination, the authors suggested, recruits few new T cells.

On this clonotype itself: Its antigen remains unidentified.

V was pared by 4 bases and J by 0 bases, with 6 bases of the junction left unmatched. Germline values: CDR1 DFQATT, CDR2 SNEGSKA (reference sequence). The CDR3 runs to 16 residues. TCRdb passed the RT-PCR reads through MiXCR, listing each CDR3 protein once. Of roughly 650,000 distinct CDR3 sequences in the sample, around 15% were seen once. This sequence originates from a man aged 45-65 years who received an inactivated influenza vaccine. This chain connects TRBV20-1 to TRBJ2-1; the match to TRBD2 covers 10 bases. Sample: PBMCs from blood, taken approximately 15 days before vaccination. The CDR3 spells CSATRLAGSSYNEQFF. The DNA of the CDR3 is TGCAGTGCTACTCGACTAGCGGGTAGCTCCTACAATGAGCAGTTCTTC.